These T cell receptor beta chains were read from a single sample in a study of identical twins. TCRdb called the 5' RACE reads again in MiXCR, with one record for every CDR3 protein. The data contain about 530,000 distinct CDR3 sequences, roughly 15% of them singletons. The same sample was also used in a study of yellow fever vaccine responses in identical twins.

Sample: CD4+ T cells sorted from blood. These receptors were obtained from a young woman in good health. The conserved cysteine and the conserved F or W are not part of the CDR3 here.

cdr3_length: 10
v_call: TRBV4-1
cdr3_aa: ASSPAGTKLF

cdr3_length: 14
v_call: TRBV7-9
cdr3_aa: ASSSTVPVAKNIQY

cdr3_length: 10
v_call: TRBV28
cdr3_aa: ASYSQRGEAF

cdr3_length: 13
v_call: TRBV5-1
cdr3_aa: ASSSLAGNTDTQY

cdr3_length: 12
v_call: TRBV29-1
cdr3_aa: SVRTGRTQETQY

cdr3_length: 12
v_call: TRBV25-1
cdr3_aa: ASNTKGANEKLF

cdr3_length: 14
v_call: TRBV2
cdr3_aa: ASSAPRRANTGELF

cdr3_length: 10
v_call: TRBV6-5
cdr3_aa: ASGSRTAEAF

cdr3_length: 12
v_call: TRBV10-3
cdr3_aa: AISNRDNNSPLH

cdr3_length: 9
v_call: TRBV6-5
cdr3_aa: ASSYLSEQY

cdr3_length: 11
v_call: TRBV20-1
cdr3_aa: SARPRALLEQY

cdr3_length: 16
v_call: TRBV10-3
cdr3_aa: AISLASGVTSNTGELF

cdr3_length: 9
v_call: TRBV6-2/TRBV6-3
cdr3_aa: ASSRGHEAF

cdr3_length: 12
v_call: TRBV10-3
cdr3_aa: AIRDGGNRSKQY

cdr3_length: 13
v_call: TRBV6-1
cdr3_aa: ASSGLTSSGNTIY

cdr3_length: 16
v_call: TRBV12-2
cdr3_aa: ASRLEGGGEPQDRTQY

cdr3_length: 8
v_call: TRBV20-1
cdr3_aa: SAVRETQY

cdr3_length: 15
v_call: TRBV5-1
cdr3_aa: ASSATGGGTGANVLT

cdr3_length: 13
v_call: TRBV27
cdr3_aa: ASSLSGILTYEQY

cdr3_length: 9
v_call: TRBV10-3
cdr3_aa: ATGGNYEQY

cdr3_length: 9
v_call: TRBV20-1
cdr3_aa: SARRGYEQY

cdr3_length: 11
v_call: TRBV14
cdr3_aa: ASSQTGTSGQY

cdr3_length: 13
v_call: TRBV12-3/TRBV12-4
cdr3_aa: ASRGGSRNTGELF

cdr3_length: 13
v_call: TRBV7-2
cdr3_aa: ASSSLAGGTNEQF

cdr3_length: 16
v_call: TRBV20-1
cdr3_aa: SARGIIGEQSNTGELF

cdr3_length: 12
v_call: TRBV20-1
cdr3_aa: SARGGGGVNEQF

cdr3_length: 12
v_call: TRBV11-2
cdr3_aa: ASSRLAGKETQY

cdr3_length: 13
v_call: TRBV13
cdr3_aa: ASSTPGKGTGELF

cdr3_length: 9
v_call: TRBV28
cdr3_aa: ASRLGYGYT

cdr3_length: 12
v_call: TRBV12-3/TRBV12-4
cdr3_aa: ASRQGGENTEAF